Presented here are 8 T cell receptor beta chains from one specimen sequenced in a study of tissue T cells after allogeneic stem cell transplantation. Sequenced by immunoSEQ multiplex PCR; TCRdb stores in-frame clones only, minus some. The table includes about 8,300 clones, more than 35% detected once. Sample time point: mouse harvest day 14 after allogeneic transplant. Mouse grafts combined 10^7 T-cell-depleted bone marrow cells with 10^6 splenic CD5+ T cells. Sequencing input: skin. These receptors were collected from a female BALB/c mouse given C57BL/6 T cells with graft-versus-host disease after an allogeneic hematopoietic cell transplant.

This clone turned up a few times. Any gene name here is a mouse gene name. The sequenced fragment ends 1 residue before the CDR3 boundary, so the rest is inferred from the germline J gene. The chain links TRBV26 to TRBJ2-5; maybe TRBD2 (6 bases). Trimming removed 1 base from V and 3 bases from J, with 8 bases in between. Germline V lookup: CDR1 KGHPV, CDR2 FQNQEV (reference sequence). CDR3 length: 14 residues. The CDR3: CASSLYGGQDTQYF. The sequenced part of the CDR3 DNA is TGTGCCAGCAGTCTGTACGGGGGGCAAGACACCCAGTAC.

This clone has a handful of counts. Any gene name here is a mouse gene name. The covered CDR3 bases are TGTGCCAGCAGCTTACTAACAGCAAACACAGAAGTCTTC. Translating it yields CASSLLTANTEVF. The entire CDR3 sequence reads CASSLLTANTEVFF. The chain recombines TRBV3 with TRBJ1-1; D remains ambiguous. Read data end 1 residue before the CDR3 end; the end is taken from the germline J gene. This CDR3 region has 14 residues. Trimming cost V 2 bases and J 0 bases, with 7 bases left between them. The germline V gene has CDR1 SNHLY and CDR2 FYNGKV (reference sequence).

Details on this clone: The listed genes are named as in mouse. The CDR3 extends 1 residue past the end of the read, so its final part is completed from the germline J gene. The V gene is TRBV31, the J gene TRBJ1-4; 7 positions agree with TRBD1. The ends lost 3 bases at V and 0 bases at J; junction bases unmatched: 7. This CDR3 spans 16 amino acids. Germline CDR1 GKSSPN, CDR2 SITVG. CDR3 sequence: CAWSRGTAISNERLFF. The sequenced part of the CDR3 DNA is TGTGCCTGGAGCCGTGGGACAGCAATTTCCAACGAAAGATTATTT.

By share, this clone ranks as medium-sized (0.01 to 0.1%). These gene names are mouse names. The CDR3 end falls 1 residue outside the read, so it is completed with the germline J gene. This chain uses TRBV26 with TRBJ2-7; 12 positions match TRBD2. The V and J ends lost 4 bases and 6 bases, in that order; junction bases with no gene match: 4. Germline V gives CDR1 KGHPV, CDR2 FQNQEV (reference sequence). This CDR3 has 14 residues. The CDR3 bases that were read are TGTGCCAGCAGTCCCCGACTGGGGGGGCTTGAACAGTAC. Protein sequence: CASSPRLGGLEQY. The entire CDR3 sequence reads CASSPRLGGLEQYF.

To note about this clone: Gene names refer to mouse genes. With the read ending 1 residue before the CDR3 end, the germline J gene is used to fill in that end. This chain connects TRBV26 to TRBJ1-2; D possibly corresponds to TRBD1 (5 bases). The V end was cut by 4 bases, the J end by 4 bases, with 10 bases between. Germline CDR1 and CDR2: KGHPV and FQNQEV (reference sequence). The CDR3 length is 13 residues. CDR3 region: CASSPGSISDYTF. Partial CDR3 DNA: TGTGCCAGCAGTCCAGGGTCGATCTCCGACTACACC.

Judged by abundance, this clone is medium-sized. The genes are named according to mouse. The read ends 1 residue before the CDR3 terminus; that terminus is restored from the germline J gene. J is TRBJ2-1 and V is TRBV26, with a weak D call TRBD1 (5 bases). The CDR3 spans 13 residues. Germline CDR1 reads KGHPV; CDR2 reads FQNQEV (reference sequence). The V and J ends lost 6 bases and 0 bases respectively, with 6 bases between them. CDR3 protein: CASRDINYAEQFF. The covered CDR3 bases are TGTGCCAGCAGGGACATTAACTATGCTGAGCAGTTC.

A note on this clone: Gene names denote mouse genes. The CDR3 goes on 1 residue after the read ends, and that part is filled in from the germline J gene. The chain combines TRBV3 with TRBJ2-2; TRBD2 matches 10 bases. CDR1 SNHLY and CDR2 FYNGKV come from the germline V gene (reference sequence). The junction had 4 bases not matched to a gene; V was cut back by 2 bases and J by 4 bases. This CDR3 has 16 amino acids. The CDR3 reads CASSLRLGGTTGQLYF. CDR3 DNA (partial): TGTGCCAGCAGCTTAAGACTGGGGGGAACCACCGGGCAGCTCTAC.

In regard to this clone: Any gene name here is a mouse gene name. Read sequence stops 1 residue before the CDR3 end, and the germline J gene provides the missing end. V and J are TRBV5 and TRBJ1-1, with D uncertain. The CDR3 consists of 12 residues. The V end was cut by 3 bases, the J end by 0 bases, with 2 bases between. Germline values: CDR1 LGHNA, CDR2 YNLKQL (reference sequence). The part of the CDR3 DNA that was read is TGTGCCAGCAGCCAGGCAAACACAGAAGTCTTC. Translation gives CASSQANTEVF. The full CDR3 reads CASSQANTEVFF.